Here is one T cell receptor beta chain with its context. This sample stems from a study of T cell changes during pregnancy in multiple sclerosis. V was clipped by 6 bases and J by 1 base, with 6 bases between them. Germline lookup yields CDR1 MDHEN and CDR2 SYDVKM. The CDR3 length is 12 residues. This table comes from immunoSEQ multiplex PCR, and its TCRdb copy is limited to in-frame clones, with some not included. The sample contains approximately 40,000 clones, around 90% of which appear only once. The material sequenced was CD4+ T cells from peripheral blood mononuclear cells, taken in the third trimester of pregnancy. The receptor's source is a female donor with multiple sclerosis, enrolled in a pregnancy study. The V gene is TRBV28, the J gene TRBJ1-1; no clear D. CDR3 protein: CASRAPNTEAFF. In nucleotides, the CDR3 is TGTGCCAGCAGGGCCCCGAACACTGAAGCTTTCTTT.